Below are 2 T cell receptor beta chains sequenced from a single sample in a study of tumor-infiltrating lymphocytes in primary liver carcinoma. Investigators took RNA and DNA out together from roughly 21-30 mg of unsorted bulk tissue. TCR beta cDNA was prepared out of 500 ng total RNA by means of a constant-region primer. Each TCR beta library was derived from three nested multiplex PCR rounds that employed slightly modified ARM-PCR. Both of the initial two PCR rounds ran for 10 cycles and employed TRBV1-TRBV30 forward primers alongside a C-beta reverse primer. From the multiplex PCR reads, TCRdb called clonotypes with MiXCR, one entry per CDR3 protein. Seen here are some 38,000 distinct CDR3 sequences, nearly 75% observed once, and the top ten hold under 20%. Sequenced material: liver tumor tissue from sampling region 4. Subset defined: tumor region T4, right-lateral pole. Receptors were obtained from a middle-aged man with primary liver carcinoma and hepatitis B virus infection.

Turning to this clonotype: A much larger clone differs by one base, so this may be a read error. This sequence joins TRBV18 and TRBJ1-4; D unclear. CDR3 size: 14 residues. Germline-derived CDR1 and CDR2 are KGHSH and LQKENI. The CDR3 bases are TGTACCAGCTCACCAATGCAGGCTAATGAAAAACTGTTTTTT. Translated: CTSSPMQANEKLFF.

Concerning this clonotype itself: Compared with germline, one end of the junction differs, possibly owing to a read error. This rearrangement joins TRBV12-3 or TRBV12-4 to TRBJ1-1, with D possibly matching TRBD1 (6 bases). The CDR3 loop spans 12 amino acids. The CDR3 DNA is TGTGTTAGTACGGGACACGGCGGTGAAGGTTTCTTT. Protein sequence: CVSTGHGGEGFF.